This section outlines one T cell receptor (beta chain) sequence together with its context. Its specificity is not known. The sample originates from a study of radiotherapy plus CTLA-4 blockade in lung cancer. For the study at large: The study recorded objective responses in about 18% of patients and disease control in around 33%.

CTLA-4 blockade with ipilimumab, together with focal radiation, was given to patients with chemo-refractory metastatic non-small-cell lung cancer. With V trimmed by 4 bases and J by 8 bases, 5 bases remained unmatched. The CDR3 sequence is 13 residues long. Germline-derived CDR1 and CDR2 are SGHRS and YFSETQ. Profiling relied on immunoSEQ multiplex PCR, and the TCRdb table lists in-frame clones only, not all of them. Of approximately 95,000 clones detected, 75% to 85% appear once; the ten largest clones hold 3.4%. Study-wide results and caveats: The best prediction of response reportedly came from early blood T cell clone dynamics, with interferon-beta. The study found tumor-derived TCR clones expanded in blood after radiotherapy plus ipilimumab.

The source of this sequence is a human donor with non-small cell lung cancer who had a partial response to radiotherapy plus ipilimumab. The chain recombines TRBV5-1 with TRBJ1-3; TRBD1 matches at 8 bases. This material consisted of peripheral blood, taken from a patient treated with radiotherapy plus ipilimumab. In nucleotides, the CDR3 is TGCGCCAGCAGCCCGGACAGGGAAGACACCATATATTTT. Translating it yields CASSPDREDTIYF.